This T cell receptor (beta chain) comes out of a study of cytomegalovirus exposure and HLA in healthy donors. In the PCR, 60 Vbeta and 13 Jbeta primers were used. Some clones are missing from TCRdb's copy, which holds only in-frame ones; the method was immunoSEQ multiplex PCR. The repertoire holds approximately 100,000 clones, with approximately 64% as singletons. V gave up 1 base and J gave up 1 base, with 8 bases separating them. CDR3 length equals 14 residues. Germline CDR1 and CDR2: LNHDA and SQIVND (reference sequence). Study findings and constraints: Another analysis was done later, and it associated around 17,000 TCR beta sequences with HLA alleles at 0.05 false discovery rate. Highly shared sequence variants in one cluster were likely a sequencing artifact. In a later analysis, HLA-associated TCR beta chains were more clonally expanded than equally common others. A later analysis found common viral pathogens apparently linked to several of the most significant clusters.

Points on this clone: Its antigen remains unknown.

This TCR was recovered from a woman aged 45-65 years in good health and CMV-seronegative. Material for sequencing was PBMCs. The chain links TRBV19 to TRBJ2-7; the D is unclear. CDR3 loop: CASSIGSTSYEQYF. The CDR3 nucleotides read TGTGCCAGTAGTATAGGGTCTACGTCCTACGAGCAGTACTTC.